The clone carrying this TCR beta chain has ten or more counts. Its specificity is unknown. The authors prepared the TCRbeta library with unique molecular identifiers. From the PCR reads, TCRdb called clonotypes with MiXCR, one entry per CDR3 protein. Among around 180,000 distinct CDR3 sequences listed, over 8.5% were seen once. This CDR3 has 16 residues. Germline CDR1 and CDR2: DFQATT and SNEGSKA (reference sequence). Unmatched junction bases numbered 13, after V lost 0 bases and J lost 5 bases. The data were obtained in a study of T-cell reconstitution after alpha-beta-depleted transplantation in children. General observations from the study: The study reportedly traced alpha-beta T cells about two months after transplant to several hundred expanded graft clones. Day-60 TCRbeta diversity that was high in some patients was derived from surviving recipient T cells and thymic progenitors. Counts and diversity of T cells one year after transplant came mostly from newly produced T cells.

The genes are TRBV20-1 and TRBJ2-7, with 7 bases fitting TRBD2. The TCR comes from a boy aged 2 to 10 with acute myeloid leukemia, due to receive a stem cell transplant. The source was PBMCs, collected before TCRalphabeta/CD19-depleted stem cell transplant. This CDR3 is CSARDQEGGDVHEQYF. The CDR3 nucleotides are TGCAGTGCTAGAGATCAGGAGGGAGGGGACGTACACGAGCAGTACTTC.